Each of the 23 T cell receptor beta chains below was sequenced from the same sample in a study of T cell responses to AZD1222 COVID-19 vaccine. Here immunoSEQ multiplex PCR was the method, and the copy in TCRdb shows in-frame clones only, minus some. The sample lists 7,500 to 9,500 clones; more than 75% were seen once. The sequences come from peripheral blood, collected 28 days after the second AZD1222 dose. The receptors shown here come from an adult who received the AZD1222 COVID-19 vaccine.

The chain uses TRBV7-2 and TRBJ1-1; no definite D call. V was shortened by 5 bases and J by 2 bases, with 9 bases between the two germline ends. The V gene's germline CDR1 is SGHTA and CDR2 FQGNSA. CDR3 length: 13 amino acids. In nucleotides, the CDR3 is TGTGCCAGCAGCAGATGGGGTAACACTGAAGCTTTCTTT. The encoded protein is CASSRWGNTEAFF.

This clone is a singleton in its sample. The chain recombines TRBV7-2 with TRBJ2-2, with no clear D. Germline V gene sequence: CDR1 SGHTA, CDR2 FQGNSA. The CDR3 is 13 amino acids. Trimming pared 5 bases from V and 3 bases from J, leaving 7 bases between. The CDR3 coding sequence is TGTGCCAGCAGCCATGACTACACCGGGGAGCTGTTTTTT. It specifies CASSHDYTGELFF.

The chain has TRBV6-1 and TRBJ1-1, with D unresolved. The CDR3 is 13 residues long. Trimming removed 2 bases from V and 4 bases from J, with 8 bases in between. In germline, CDR1 is MNHNS, CDR2 SASEGT. CDR3 protein: CASSEIGLTEAFF. CDR3 nucleotide sequence: TGTGCCAGCAGTGAAATAGGGCTCACTGAAGCTTTCTTT.

The chain employs TRBV5-6 and TRBJ1-3; a possible D gene is TRBD1 (6 bases). The CDR3 runs 17 residues. Germline V gene sequence: CDR1 SGHDT, CDR2 YYEEEE. The V end was cut by 3 bases, the J end by 2 bases, with 18 bases between. Here the CDR3 reads CASSYYRDGGTGNTIYF. CDR3 DNA sequence: TGTGCCAGCAGCTATTACAGGGACGGAGGGACTGGAAACACCATATATTTT.

The genes are TRBV19 and TRBJ1-1; no clear D. Germline CDR1 and CDR2: LNHDA and SQIVND (reference sequence). Trimming stripped 3 bases from V and 9 bases from J, with 11 bases between. The CDR3 sequence is 12 residues long. The CDR3 loop reads CASSIGGLKAFF. The DNA of the CDR3 is TGTGCCAGTAGTATCGGTGGGTTGAAAGCTTTCTTT.

The J gene is TRBJ1-1, the V gene TRBV18; TRBD1 aligns across 8 bases. Germline V gene lookup returns CDR1 KGHSH and CDR2 LQKENI. The CDR3 is 15 residues long. V dropped 1 base and J dropped 0; count of bases not matched to a gene: 1. As DNA, the CDR3 is TGTGCCAGCTCACCACGACAGGGGATGAACACTGAAGCTTTCTTT. Translated, it gives CASSPRQGMNTEAFF.

The table lists this clone with a count of one. This chain connects TRBV7-8 to TRBJ1-5; D is unclear. CDR3 length equals 14 residues. Per germline, CDR1 SGHVS and CDR2 FQNEAQ. V gave up 2 bases and J gave up 5 bases, with 10 bases separating them. The CDR3 DNA is TGTGCCAGCAGCTTATCCGCGCAGGATCAGCCCCAGCATTTT. Its translation: CASSLSAQDQPQHF.

The V call is TRBV5-1, the J call TRBJ2-2, with 11 bases matching TRBD1. The trim removed 5 bases at V and 4 bases at J, leaving 10 bases unmatched. Germline-derived CDR1 and CDR2 are SGHRS and YFSETQ. CDR3 length: 17 residues. The DNA of the CDR3 is TGCGCCAGCAGGAGTTCCCGGACAGGGGGCTTCACCGGGGAGCTGTTTTTT. Protein product: CASRSSRTGGFTGELFF.

J is TRBJ2-7 and V is TRBV14; 7 nucleotides agree with TRBD2. CDR3 size: 14 residues. Germline loops: CDR1 SGHDN, CDR2 FVKESK. The junction had 3 bases not matched to a gene; V was cut back by 4 bases and J by 0 bases. CDR3 coding DNA: TGTGCCAGCAGCCCCCGGACTAGCTCCTACGAGCAGTACTTC. Residues: CASSPRTSSYEQYF.

The V call is TRBV7-6, the J call TRBJ2-3, with D possibly being TRBD1 or TRBD2 (6 bases each). The CDR3 is 16 amino acids. V was shortened by 0 bases and J by 2 bases, with 12 bases between the two germline ends. The germline V gene encodes CDR1 SGHVS and CDR2 FNYEAQ. CDR3 DNA: TGTGCCAGCAGCTTAGCTTCGGGGGCCCCCACAGATACGCAGTATTTT. Its protein is CASSLASGAPTDTQYF.

The chain employs TRBV29-1 and TRBJ1-1; D remains unclear. The V end lost 5 bases, the J end lost 3 bases, and 10 bases lay between the germline ends. The length of the CDR3 is 12 residues. The germline gives CDR1 SQVTM, CDR2 ANQGSEA. CDR3 residues: CSVRLRDTEAFF. CDR3 DNA: TGCAGCGTTCGCCTAAGAGACACTGAAGCTTTCTTT. Based on the CDR3 plus reference TRBV29-1 and TRBJ1-1, the full variable domain is SAVISQKPSRDICQRGTSLTIQCQVDSQVTMMFWYRQQPGQSLTLIATANQGSEATYESGFVIDKFPISRPNLTFSTLTVSNMSPEDSSIYLCSVRLRDTEAFFGQGTRLTVV.

This chain links TRBV19 with TRBJ1-3, with D possibly TRBD1 on 5 matching bases. CDR3 length equals 14 residues. Germline CDR1 LNHDA, CDR2 SQIVND (reference sequence). The V end was cut by 9 bases, the J end by 0 bases, with 12 bases between. Here the CDR3 DNA reads TGTGCCAGCCTGGGGGGTTTCTCTGGAAACACCATATATTTT. This translates into CASLGGFSGNTIYF.

The rearrangement uses TRBV6-6 and TRBJ1-1; 7 bases line up with TRBD1. Germline CDR1 MNHNY, CDR2 SVGAGI (reference sequence). This CDR3 contains 14 residues. V gave up 2 bases and J gave up 7 bases; unmatched junction bases: 7. CDR3 amino acids: CASSYTTRDSEAFF. The CDR3, as DNA: TGTGCCAGCAGTTACACAACCCGGGACAGTGAAGCTTTCTTT.

The chain links TRBV7-8 to TRBJ2-7; D is ambiguous. CDR3 length: 14 amino acids. The germline V gene encodes CDR1 SGHVS and CDR2 FQNEAQ. The V gene lost 1 base and the J gene lost 2 bases, with 9 bases spanning the gap. The CDR3 coding sequence is TGTGCCAGCAGCTTAGGTCTTGGCCCCTACGAGCAGTACTTC. Translated, it gives CASSLGLGPYEQYF.

The chain couples TRBV6-2 or TRBV6-3 to TRBJ2-1, with D perhaps TRBD1 or TRBD2 (5 bases each). CDR3 length equals 13 residues. V was clipped by 2 bases and J by 7 bases, with 9 bases between them. Germline loops: CDR1 MNHEY, CDR2 SVGEGT. The CDR3 sequence is CASSYEGRNEQFF. In nucleotides, the CDR3 is TGTGCCAGCAGTTACGAGGGGCGGAATGAGCAGTTCTTC.

The chain has TRBV11-3 and TRBJ2-1; D is perhaps TRBD1 (5 bases). The ends were cut back, 5 bases at V and 8 bases at J, with 7 bases in the middle. The germline V gene encodes CDR1 SGHNT and CDR2 YENEEA. The CDR3 contains 11 residues. CDR3 sequence: CASSQGDEQFF. CDR3 bases: TGTGCCAGCAGCCAGGGCGATGAGCAGTTCTTC.

This chain links TRBV7-2 with TRBJ1-5, with D possibly matching TRBD1 (5 bases). V was shortened by 2 bases and J by 4 bases, with 6 bases between the two germline ends. Germline lookup yields CDR1 SGHTA and CDR2 FQGNSA. The CDR3 loop spans 13 amino acids. CDR3 amino acids: CASSLQGNQPQHF. DNA for the CDR3: TGTGCCAGCAGCTTACAGGGTAATCAGCCCCAGCATTTT.

The rearrangement links TRBV5-8 to TRBJ2-5; D not resolved. Germline CDR1 SGHTS, CDR2 YDEGEE. The CDR3 length is 12 residues. V was pared by 0 bases and J by 9 bases, with 9 bases between. The CDR3 nucleotides read TGTGCCAGCAGCTTGGCCGGACGGGCCCAGTACTTC. Translation: CASSLAGRAQYF. Variable domain in full (rest from reference TRBV5-8 and TRBJ2-5): EAGVTQSPTHLIKTRGQQATLRCSPISGHTSVYWYQQALGLGLQFLLWYDEGEERNRGNFPPRFSGRQFPNYSSELNVNALELEDSALYLCASSLAGRAQYFGPGTRLLVL.

The rearrangement uses TRBV7-3 and TRBJ2-3; maybe TRBD2 (6 bases). Germline V CDR1 and CDR2: SGHTA, FQGTGA. Trimming took 5 bases from V and 1 from J, leaving 7 bases between them. CDR3 length equals 13 residues. Here the CDR3 DNA reads TGTGCCAGCAGCCCGGGGGGCACAGATACGCAGTATTTT. Residues: CASSPGGTDTQYF.

V usage is TRBV5-5 and J usage is TRBJ2-3; no clear D gene. The V end was cut by 4 bases, the J end by 7 bases, with 10 bases between. Germline V lookup: CDR1 SGHKS, CDR2 YYEKEE (reference sequence). CDR3 size: 12 residues. CDR3 sequence (DNA): TGTGCCAGCAGCCCCTTACGCCATACGCAGTATTTT. Its translation: CASSPLRHTQYF.

This chain connects TRBV11-2 to TRBJ2-3; D is possibly TRBD2 (6 bases). Trimming cost V 3 bases and J 5 bases, with 15 bases left between them. The CDR3 is 15 amino acids. Germline V lookup: CDR1 SGHAT, CDR2 FQNNGV. The CDR3 here is CASSFWDGSGDTQYF. The DNA of the CDR3 is TGTGCCAGCAGCTTTTGGGACGGGAGTGGAGATACGCAGTATTTT.

The chain has TRBV16 and TRBJ2-1, with 9 bases lining up with TRBD1. The trim removed 2 bases at V and 10 bases at J, leaving 6 bases unmatched. The CDR3 covers 14 residues. Germline CDR1 reads KGHSY; CDR2 reads FQNENV. CDR3 residues: CASSQGGTGREQFF. CDR3 DNA sequence: TGTGCCAGCAGCCAAGGCGGGACAGGGCGGGAGCAGTTCTTC.

The chain has TRBV5-1 and TRBJ2-3; possibly TRBD1 or TRBD2 for D (5 bases each). Germline-derived CDR1 and CDR2 are SGHRS and YFSETQ. Trimming took off 4 bases at V and 1 base at J, with 13 bases between the two ends. CDR3 length: 15 amino acids. CDR3 protein: CASSQGDPGTDTQYF. CDR3 coding DNA: TGCGCCAGCAGCCAAGGGGACCCTGGCACAGATACGCAGTATTTT.